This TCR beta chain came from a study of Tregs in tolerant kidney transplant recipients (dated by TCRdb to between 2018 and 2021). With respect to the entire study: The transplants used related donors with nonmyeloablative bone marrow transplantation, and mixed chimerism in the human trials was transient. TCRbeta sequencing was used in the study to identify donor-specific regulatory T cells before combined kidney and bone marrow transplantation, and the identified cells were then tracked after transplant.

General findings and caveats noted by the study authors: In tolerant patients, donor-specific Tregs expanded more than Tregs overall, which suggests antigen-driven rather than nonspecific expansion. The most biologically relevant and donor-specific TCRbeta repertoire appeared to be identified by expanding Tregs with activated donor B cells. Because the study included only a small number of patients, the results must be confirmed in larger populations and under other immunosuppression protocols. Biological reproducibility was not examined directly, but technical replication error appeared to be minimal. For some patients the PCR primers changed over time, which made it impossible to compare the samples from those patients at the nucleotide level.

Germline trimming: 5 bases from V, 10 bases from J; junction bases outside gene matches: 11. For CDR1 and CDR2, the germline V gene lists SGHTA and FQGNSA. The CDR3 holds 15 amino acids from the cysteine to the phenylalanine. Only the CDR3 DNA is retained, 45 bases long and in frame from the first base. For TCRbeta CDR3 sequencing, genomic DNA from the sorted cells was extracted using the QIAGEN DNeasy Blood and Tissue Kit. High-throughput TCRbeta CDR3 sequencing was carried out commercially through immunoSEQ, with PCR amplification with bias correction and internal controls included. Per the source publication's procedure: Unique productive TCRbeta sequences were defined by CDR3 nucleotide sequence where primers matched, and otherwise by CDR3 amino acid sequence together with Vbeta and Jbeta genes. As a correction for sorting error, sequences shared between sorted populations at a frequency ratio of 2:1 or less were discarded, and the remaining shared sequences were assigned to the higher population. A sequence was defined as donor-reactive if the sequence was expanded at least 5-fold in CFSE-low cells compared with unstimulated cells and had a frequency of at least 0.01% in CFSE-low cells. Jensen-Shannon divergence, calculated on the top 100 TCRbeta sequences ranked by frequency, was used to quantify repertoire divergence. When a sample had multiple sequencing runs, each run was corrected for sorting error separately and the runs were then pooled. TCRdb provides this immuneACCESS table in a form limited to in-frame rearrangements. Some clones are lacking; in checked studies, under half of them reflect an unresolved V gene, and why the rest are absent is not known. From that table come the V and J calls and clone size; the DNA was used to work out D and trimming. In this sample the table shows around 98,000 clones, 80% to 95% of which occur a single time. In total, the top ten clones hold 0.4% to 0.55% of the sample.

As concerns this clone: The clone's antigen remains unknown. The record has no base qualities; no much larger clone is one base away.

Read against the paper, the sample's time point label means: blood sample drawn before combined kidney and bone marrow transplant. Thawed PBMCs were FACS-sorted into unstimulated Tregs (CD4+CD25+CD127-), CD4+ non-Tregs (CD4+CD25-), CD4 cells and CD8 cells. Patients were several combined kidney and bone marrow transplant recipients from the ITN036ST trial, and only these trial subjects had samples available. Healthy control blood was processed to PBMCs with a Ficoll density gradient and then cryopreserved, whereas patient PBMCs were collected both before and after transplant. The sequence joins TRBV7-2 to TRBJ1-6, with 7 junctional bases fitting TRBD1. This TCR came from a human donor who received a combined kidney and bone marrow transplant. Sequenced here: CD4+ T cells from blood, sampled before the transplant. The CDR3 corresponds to CASSPQTGLGSPLHF. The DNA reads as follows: TGTGCCAGCAGCCCTCAGACAGGGTTAGGGTCACCCCTCCACTTT. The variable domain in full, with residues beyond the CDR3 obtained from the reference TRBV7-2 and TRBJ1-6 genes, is GAGVSQSPSNKVTEKGKDVELRCDPISGHTALYWYRQSLGQGLEFLIYFQGNSAPDKSGLPSDRFSAERTGGSVSTLTIQRTQQEDSAVYLCASSPQTGLGSPLHFGNGTRLTVT.